A selection of T cell receptor beta chains follows, all from one sample in a study of early T cells in non-severe SARS-CoV-2 infection. TCRdb re-called the 5' RACE reads through MiXCR, storing one row per CDR3 protein. The sample lists around 57,000 distinct CDR3 sequences; around 12% were seen once. The sequencing sample was made of whole blood. Source of these receptors: an adult who was a healthcare worker with PCR-confirmed SARS-CoV-2 infection or an uninfected control (not recorded which). CDR3s include the opening cysteine and the closing phenylalanine or tryptophan. D genes are given only for firm matches. For some rows the clone size is stated as once, few or many, or as a class when expanded; others skip it.

TRBD1	TRBV6-2/TRBV6-3	few	TRBJ1-1	CASRSGGSGTEAFF	TGTGCCAGCAGATCAGGGGGTTCGGGAACTGAAGCTTTCTTT
.	TRBV7-2	few	TRBJ2-3	CASSLAIRAGTTDTQYF	TGTGCCAGCAGCTTAGCGATAAGGGCGGGGACCACAGATACGCAGTATTTT
TRBD1	TRBV5-1	once	TRBJ1-5	CASSPTGVSNQPQHF	TGCGCCAGCAGTCCGACAGGGGTTAGCAATCAGCCCCAGCATTTT
.	TRBV29-1	.	TRBJ1-1	CSGRRGGTEAFF	TGCAGCGGGCGCAGGGGTGGCACTGAAGCTTTCTTT
.	TRBV6-2/TRBV6-3	few	TRBJ2-5	CACSLALIETQYF	TGTGCCTGCAGCCTCGCCCTTATAGAGACCCAGTACTTC
.	TRBV6-5	.	TRBJ1-1	CASSPQGPEAFF	TGTGCCAGCAGTCCACAGGGACCTGAAGCTTTCTTT
.	TRBV6-5	.	TRBJ1-5	CASSYSMGGVDSQHF	TGTGCCAGCAGTTACTCGATGGGAGGTGTCGACTCCCAGCATTTT
.	TRBV12-5	few	TRBJ1-1	CASGNDRIAFF	TGTGCTAGTGGGAACGACAGGATAGCTTTCTTT
.	TRBV6-6	many	TRBJ2-3	CASSYSNRGTDTQYF	TGTGCCAGCAGTTACTCGAACAGGGGCACAGATACGCAGTATTTT
.	TRBV29-1	.	TRBJ2-1	CSALAPGAYNEQFF	TGCAGCGCTCTAGCCCCGGGCGCCTACAATGAGCAGTTCTTC
.	TRBV7-6	few	TRBJ2-3	CASSSPFVATQYF	TGTGCCAGCAGTTCCCCTTTTGTAGCGACGCAGTATTTT
.	TRBV29-1	many	TRBJ2-5	CSVGPADPRETQYF	TGCAGCGTTGGACCTGCGGACCCCAGGGAGACCCAGTACTTC
.	TRBV10-1	many	TRBJ1-2	CASSESRGGGYTF	TGCGCCAGCAGTGAGTCAAGAGGAGGTGGCTACACCTTC
.	TRBV27	.	TRBJ2-1	CASRPGTHYNEQFF	TGTGCCAGCAGACCCGGGACACACTACAATGAGCAGTTCTTC
.	TRBV4-1	.	TRBJ2-2	CASKQDGGNTGELFF	TGCGCCAGCAAGCAGGATGGGGGGAACACCGGGGAGCTGTTTTTT
.	TRBV18	few	TRBJ2-2	CASSPTGSYTGELFF	TGTGCCAGCTCACCGACGGGGTCGTACACCGGGGAGCTGTTTTTT
.	TRBV12-3/TRBV12-4	many	TRBJ1-6	CASSLNGNSPLHF	TGTGCCAGCAGTTTAAACGGAAATTCACCCCTCCACTTT
TRBD1	TRBV5-1	.	TRBJ1-2	CASSLGQGGYTF	TGCGCCAGCAGCCTTGGACAGGGTGGCTACACCTTC
.	TRBV6-2/TRBV6-3	few	TRBJ2-3	CASSYPGKSADTQYF	TGTGCCAGCAGTTACCCAGGGAAGAGCGCAGATACGCAGTATTTT
.	TRBV28	.	TRBJ2-2	CASTSAEAPGTGELFF	TGTGCCAGCACGTCCGCCGAAGCCCCGGGCACCGGGGAGCTGTTTTTT
.	TRBV25-1	.	TRBJ2-1	CASSDVTAYNEQFF	TGTGCCAGCAGTGACGTTACGGCCTACAATGAGCAGTTCTTC
TRBD2	TRBV10-1	.	TRBJ2-5	CASSESIGTRRETQYF	TGCGCCAGCAGTGAGTCTATAGGGACTAGAAGGGAGACCCAGTACTTC
.	TRBV20-1	few	TRBJ2-1	CSARERTIQHEQFF	TGCAGTGCTAGGGAGCGGACTATTCAGCATGAGCAGTTCTTC
.	TRBV29-1	.	TRBJ2-3	CSVRSGYITTDTQYF	TGCAGCGTCCGTTCGGGGTATATCACCACAGATACGCAGTATTTT
.	TRBV10-1	many	TRBJ2-4	CASSGPENIQYF	TGCGCCAGCAGCGGTCCGGAAAACATTCAGTACTTC
TRBD1	TRBV3-1	.	TRBJ1-1	CASSRKPGQGAEAFF	TGTGCCAGCAGCCGCAAGCCGGGACAGGGGGCGGAAGCTTTCTTT
.	TRBV20-1	.	TRBJ2-7	CSARVGGGGSGDEQYF	TGCAGTGCTAGAGTAGGAGGCGGGGGCTCTGGGGACGAGCAGTACTTC
.	TRBV4-3	few	TRBJ1-1	CASSHVSMNTEAFF	TGCGCCAGCAGCCACGTGTCGATGAACACTGAAGCTTTCTTT
TRBD1	TRBV10-3	once	TRBJ1-1	CAISGSGTGGAEAFF	TGTGCCATCAGCGGGTCCGGGACAGGGGGCGCTGAAGCTTTCTTT
.	TRBV9	few	TRBJ2-1	CASSAQLSSYNEQFF	TGTGCCAGCAGCGCTCAGCTGAGCTCCTACAATGAGCAGTTCTTC
TRBD1	TRBV30	.	TRBJ1-1	CAWSEGPDRGAEAFF	TGTGCCTGGTCGGAGGGCCCCGACAGGGGTGCTGAAGCTTTCTTT
TRBD1	TRBV4-1	.	TRBJ1-5	CASSQEDREFIQPQHF	TGCGCCAGCAGCCAAGAAGACAGGGAGTTTATACAGCCCCAGCATTTT
.	TRBV29-1	.	TRBJ1-1	CSVEGGLNTEAFF	TGCAGCGTCGAGGGGGGGCTCAACACTGAAGCTTTCTTT
.	TRBV14	many	TRBJ1-5	CASSQDLGGKLAPQHF	TGTGCCAGCAGCCAAGACCTTGGGGGGAAGTTGGCGCCCCAGCATTTT
.	TRBV10-3	few	TRBJ2-7	CAISVGLLSYEQYF	TGTGCCATCAGTGTCGGGCTACTCTCCTACGAGCAGTACTTC
TRBD2	TRBV20-1	few	TRBJ2-1	CSARYPAGGPRSNEQFF	TGCAGTGCTAGATACCCGGCGGGGGGGCCTCGTAGCAATGAGCAGTTCTTC
TRBD2	TRBV24-1	many	TRBJ2-7	CATSDFGPSGDEQYF	TGTGCCACCAGTGATTTTGGGCCGAGCGGGGACGAGCAGTACTTC
.	TRBV3-1	few	TRBJ1-1	CASSREGLRTEAFF	TGTGCCAGCAGCCGCGAGGGGCTGAGGACTGAAGCTTTCTTT
TRBD1	TRBV29-1	.	TRBJ2-7	CSATRQGAAYEQYF	TGCAGCGCTACGAGACAGGGTGCCGCCTACGAGCAGTACTTC
.	TRBV24-1	few	TRBJ2-5	CATSDPRVAETQYF	TGTGCCACCAGTGATCCGAGGGTGGCGGAGACCCAGTACTTC
.	TRBV9	few	TRBJ2-1	CASSEGIVNEQFF	TGTGCCAGCAGCGAGGGGATTGTCAATGAGCAGTTCTTC
TRBD1	TRBV7-2	few	TRBJ2-3	CASSPRTGGLVF	TGTGCCAGCAGCCCCCGGACAGGGGGCCTTGTTTTT
.	TRBV20-1	many	TRBJ1-2	CSAEKGENYGYTF	TGCAGTGCTGAAAAGGGGGAGAACTATGGCTACACCTTC
.	TRBV29-1	.	TRBJ1-2	CSVDRGTPDVDGYTF	TGCAGCGTTGATCGGGGAACCCCCGACGTAGATGGCTACACCTTC
TRBD1	TRBV20-1	few	TRBJ1-5	CSAQGSNQPQHF	TGCAGCGCACAGGGGAGCAATCAGCCCCAGCATTTT
TRBD1	TRBV3-1	.	TRBJ1-1	CASSPRQGPNTEAFF	TGTGCCAGCAGCCCCCGACAGGGTCCCAACACTGAAGCTTTCTTT
.	TRBV28	many	TRBJ2-7	CASSLGGQNFPEQYF	TGTGCCAGCAGTTTAGGCGGCCAAAATTTCCCCGAGCAGTACTTC
TRBD2	TRBV4-2	few	TRBJ2-3	CASSQVRTSGSADTQYF	TGTGCCAGCAGCCAAGTTCGAACTAGCGGGAGTGCAGATACGCAGTATTTT
.	TRBV7-8	.	TRBJ1-6	CASSLYLKSSYNSPLHF	TGTGCCAGCAGCCTCTACCTTAAGAGCTCCTATAATTCACCCCTCCACTTT
.	TRBV14	many	TRBJ2-7	CASSQVLPPGGAYEQYF	TGTGCCAGCAGCCAAGTTCTTCCTCCAGGGGGGGCCTACGAGCAGTACTTC
TRBD2	TRBV27	.	TRBJ2-7	CASSPGTSEYEQYF	TGTGCCAGCAGCCCCGGGACTAGCGAGTACGAGCAGTACTTC
.	TRBV7-2	many	TRBJ1-1	CASSSTGNTEAFF	TGTGCCAGCAGCTCGACAGGGAACACTGAAGCTTTCTTT
TRBD1	TRBV12-3/TRBV12-4	few	TRBJ1-1	CASSLSRMLGTGSLNTEAFF	TGTGCCAGCAGTTTATCCAGAATGTTAGGGACAGGGAGCCTGAACACTGAAGCTTTCTTT
.	TRBV28	few	TRBJ2-7	CASSVKPSSYEQYF	TGTGCCAGCAGTGTAAAGCCGAGCTCCTACGAGCAGTACTTC
.	TRBV16	few	TRBJ1-4	CASSQSITDTNEKLFF	TGTGCCAGCAGCCAATCGATAACAGACACTAATGAAAAACTGTTTTTT